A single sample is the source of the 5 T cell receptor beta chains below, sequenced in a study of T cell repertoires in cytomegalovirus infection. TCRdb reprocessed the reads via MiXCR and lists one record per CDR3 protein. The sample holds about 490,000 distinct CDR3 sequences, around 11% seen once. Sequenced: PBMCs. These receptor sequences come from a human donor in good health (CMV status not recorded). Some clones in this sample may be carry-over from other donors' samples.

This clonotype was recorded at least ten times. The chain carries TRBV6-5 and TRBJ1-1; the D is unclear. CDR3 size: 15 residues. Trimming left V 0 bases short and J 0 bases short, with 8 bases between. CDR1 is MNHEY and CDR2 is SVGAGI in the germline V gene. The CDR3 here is CASSYSEGLNTEAFF. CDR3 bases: TGTGCCAGCAGTTACTCTGAGGGCCTGAACACTGAAGCTTTCTTT.

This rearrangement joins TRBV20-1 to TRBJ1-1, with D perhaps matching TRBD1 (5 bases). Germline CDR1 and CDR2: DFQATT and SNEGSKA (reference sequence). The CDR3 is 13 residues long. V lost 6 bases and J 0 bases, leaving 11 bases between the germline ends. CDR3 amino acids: CSAHGGMNTEAFF. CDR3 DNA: TGCAGTGCCCATGGGGGAATGAACACTGAAGCTTTCTTT.

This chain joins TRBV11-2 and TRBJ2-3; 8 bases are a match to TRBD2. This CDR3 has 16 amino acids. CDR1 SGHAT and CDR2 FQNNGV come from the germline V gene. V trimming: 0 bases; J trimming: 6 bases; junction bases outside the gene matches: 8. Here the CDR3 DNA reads TGTGCCAGCAGCTTAGAAAGAAGCGGGGGCGCGGATACGCAGTATTTT. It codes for CASSLERSGGADTQYF.

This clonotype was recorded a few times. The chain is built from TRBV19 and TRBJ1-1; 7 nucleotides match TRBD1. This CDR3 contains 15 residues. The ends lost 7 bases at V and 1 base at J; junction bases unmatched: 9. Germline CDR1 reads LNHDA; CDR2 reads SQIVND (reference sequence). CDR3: CASTALGQPNTEAFF. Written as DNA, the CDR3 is TGTGCCAGTACGGCTCTGGGACAGCCGAACACTGAAGCTTTCTTT.

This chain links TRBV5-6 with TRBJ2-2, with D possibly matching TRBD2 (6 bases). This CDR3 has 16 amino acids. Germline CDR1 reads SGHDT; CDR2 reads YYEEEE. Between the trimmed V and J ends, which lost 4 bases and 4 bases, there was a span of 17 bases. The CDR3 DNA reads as TGTGCCAGCAGCCCTGGGACTGCTAGGAGCACCGGGGAGCTGTTTTTT. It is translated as CASSPGTARSTGELFF.